The rows below give T cell receptor beta chains drawn from one sample of a study of OX40 agonist ivuxolimab in advanced cancers. Sequencing used immunoSEQ multiplex PCR; TCRdb keeps in-frame clones, though not all of them. Here the sample spans over 65,000 clones, over 80% being singletons. The material was CD4+ or CD8+ T cells sorted from blood, obtained in a trial of the OX40 agonist ivuxolimab. These receptors came from an adult with an advanced solid tumor such as melanoma, head and neck, liver or kidney cancer. Both conserved end residues are part of each CDR3. The D gene is left open where the match is weak. Part of the rows lack a size; the others show once, few, many or a class for expanded clones.

CDR3 DNA | CDR3 protein | J gene | V gene | D gene | clone size | CDR3 length
TGCGCCAGCAGCTTGAGTCCGGGGAGCTCCTACGAGCAGTACTTC | CASSLSPGSSYEQYF | TRBJ2-7 | TRBV5-1 | . | . | 15
TGTGCCAGCAGCAAAATCGGATGCGGCAGCACAGATACGCAGTATTTT | CASSKIGCGSTDTQYF | TRBJ2-3 | TRBV21-1 | . | . | 16
TGTGCCAGCAGCCCCGTGACAGGGAGGGGTCAGCCCCAGCATTTT | CASSPVTGRGQPQHF | TRBJ1-5 | TRBV7-3 | TRBD1 | . | 15
TGCAGTGCCGCGACAGCCACTGAAGCTTTCTTT | CSAATATEAFF | TRBJ1-1 | TRBV20-1 | . | . | 11
TGTGCCAGCGAGAACGGGAGACCCTACGAGCAGTACTTC | CASENGRPYEQYF | TRBJ2-7 | TRBV6-5 | . | . | 13
TGTGCCAGCAGTGACTCAGGGTATCGTGGCTACACCTTC | CASSDSGYRGYTF | TRBJ1-2 | TRBV6-4 | . | few | 13
TGTGCCAGCAGTTACCGAGAGGACTACGAGCAGTACTTC | CASSYREDYEQYF | TRBJ2-7 | TRBV6-5 | . | . | 13
TGTGCCAGCAGTACGTCTAGCGGGGGGGCGTGGGAGCAGTACTTC | CASSTSSGGAWEQYF | TRBJ2-7 | TRBV27 | TRBD2 | . | 15
TGTGCCAGCAGCTTGGCTGGGACAGGGGGCTTCTATGGCTACACCTTC | CASSLAGTGGFYGYTF | TRBJ1-2 | TRBV5-4 | TRBD1 | . | 16
TGTGCCGGACGTCGGGCAGGAGCTAATGAAAAACTGTTTTTT | CAGRRAGANEKLFF | TRBJ1-4 | TRBV19 | . | few | 14
TGTGCCAGCAGCTTTAGGACAGGGAATTCTAATTCACCCCTCCACTTT | CASSFRTGNSNSPLHF | TRBJ1-6 | TRBV7-9 | TRBD1 | . | 16
TGCGCCAGCAGCTTAGGACAAAGCTCCTACGAGCAGTACTTC | CASSLGQSSYEQYF | TRBJ2-7 | TRBV5-1 | . | . | 14